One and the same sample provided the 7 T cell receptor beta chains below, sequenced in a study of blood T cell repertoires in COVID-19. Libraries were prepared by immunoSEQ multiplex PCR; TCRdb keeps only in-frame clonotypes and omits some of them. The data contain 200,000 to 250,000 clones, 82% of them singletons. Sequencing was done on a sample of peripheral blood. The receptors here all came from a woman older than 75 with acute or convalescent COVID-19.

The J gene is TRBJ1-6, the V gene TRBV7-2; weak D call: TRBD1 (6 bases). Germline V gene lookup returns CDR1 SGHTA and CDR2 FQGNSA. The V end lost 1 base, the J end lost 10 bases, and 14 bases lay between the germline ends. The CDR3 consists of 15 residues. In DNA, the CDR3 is TGTGCCAGCAGCTTAGAGGGGGTCCCTTGGTCACCCCTCCACTTT. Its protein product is CASSLEGVPWSPLHF.

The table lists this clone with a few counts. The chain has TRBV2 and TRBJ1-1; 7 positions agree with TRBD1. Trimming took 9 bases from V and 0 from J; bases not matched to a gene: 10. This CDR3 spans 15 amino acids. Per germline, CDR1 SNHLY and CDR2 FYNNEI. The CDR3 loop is CASGTALPVNTEAFF. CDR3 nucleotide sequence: TGTGCCAGTGGGACAGCTCTGCCGGTGAACACTGAAGCTTTCTTT.

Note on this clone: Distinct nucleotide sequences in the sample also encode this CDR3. This CDR3 reads CASSPMNTEAFF. In nucleotides, the CDR3 is TGTGCCAGCAGCCCTATGAACACTGAAGCTTTCTTT. The chain carries TRBV28 and TRBJ1-1; no definite D call. Trimming pared 6 bases from V and 0 bases from J, leaving 5 bases between. CDR1 is MDHEN and CDR2 is SYDVKM in the germline V gene. The CDR3 runs 12 residues.

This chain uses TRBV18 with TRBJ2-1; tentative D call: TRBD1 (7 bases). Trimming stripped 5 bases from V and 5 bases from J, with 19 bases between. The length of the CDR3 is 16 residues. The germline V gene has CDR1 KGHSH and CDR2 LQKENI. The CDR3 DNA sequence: TGTGCCAGCTCAACCGACAGGGCCGGGGGTAACAATGAGCAGTTCTTC. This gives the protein CASSTDRAGGNNEQFF.

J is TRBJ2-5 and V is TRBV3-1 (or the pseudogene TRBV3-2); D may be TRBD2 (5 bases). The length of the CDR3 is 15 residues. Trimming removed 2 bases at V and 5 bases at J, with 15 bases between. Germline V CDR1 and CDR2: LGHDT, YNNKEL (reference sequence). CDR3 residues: CASSQLGSEAETQYF. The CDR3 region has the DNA TGTGCCAGCAGCCAATTGGGCTCGGAGGCGGAGACCCAGTACTTC.

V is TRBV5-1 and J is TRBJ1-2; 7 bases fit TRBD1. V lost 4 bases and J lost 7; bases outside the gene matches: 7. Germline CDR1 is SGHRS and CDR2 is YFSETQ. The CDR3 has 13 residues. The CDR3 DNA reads TGCGCCAGCAGCGAAACAGGGGCCCTTGGCTACACCTTC. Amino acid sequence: CASSETGALGYTF. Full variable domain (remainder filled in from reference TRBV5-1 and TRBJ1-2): KAGVTQTPRYLIKTRGQQVTLSCSPISGHRSVSWYQQTPGQGLQFLFEYFSETQRNKGNFPGRFSGRQFSNSRSEMNVSTLELGDSALYLCASSETGALGYTFGSGTRLTVV.

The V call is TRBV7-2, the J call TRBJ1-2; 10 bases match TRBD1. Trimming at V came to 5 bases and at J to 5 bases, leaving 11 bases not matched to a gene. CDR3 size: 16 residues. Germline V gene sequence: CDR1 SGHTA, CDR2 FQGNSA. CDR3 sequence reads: CASSRTGGSGGYGYTF. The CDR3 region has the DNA TGTGCCAGCAGCCGGACAGGGGGTTCAGGAGGGTATGGCTACACCTTC.